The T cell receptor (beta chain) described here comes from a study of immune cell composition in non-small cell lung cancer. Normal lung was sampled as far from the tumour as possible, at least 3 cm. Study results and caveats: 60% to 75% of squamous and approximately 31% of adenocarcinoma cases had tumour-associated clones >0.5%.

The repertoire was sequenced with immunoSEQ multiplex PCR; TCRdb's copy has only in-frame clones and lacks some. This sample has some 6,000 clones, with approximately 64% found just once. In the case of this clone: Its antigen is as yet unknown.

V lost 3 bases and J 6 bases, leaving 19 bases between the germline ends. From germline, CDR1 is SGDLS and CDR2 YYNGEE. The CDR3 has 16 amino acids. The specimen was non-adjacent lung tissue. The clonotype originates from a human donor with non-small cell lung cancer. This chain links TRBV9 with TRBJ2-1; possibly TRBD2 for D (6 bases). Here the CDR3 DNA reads TGTGCCAGCAGCGGGGTGGAGACCCCGGGGGTCAATGAGCAGTTCTTC. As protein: CASSGVETPGVNEQFF.